The 30 T cell receptor beta chains presented below share a single source sample, sequenced in a study of identical twins. Via MiXCR, TCRdb re-called the 5' RACE reads, giving one row per CDR3 protein. The sample records roughly 280,000 distinct CDR3 sequences, nearly 9.5% being singletons. Another study also made use of these data, one on yellow fever vaccine responses in identical twins.

The specimen was CD8+ T cells sorted from blood. These receptors originate from a woman younger than 30 in good health.

This clonotype has a count of ten or more. This chain connects TRBV5-4 to TRBJ2-7; 7 bases line up with TRBD1. This CDR3 is built from 12 residues. Germline V gene data show CDR1 as SGHNT and CDR2 as YYREEE (reference sequence). V shed 2 bases, J shed 11 bases, and the junction held 7 bases outside the gene matches. CDR3 DNA sequence: TGTGCCAGCAGCTTACTCACAGGGGCGAAGTACTTC. Residues: CASSLLTGAKYF.

The chain has TRBV27 and TRBJ2-5; 10 nucleotides line up with TRBD2. Germline V gene lookup returns CDR1 MNHEY and CDR2 SMNVEV (reference sequence). V shed 1 base and J 3 bases; nucleotides not matched to a gene: 11. The CDR3 runs to 18 residues. The CDR3 nucleotides are TGTGCCAGCAGTTTATATCGCGCTAGCGGGGGTGGAGAAGAGACCCAGTACTTC. Translation gives CASSLYRASGGGEETQYF.

This clonotype was seen a handful of times. The chain is built from TRBV5-5 and TRBJ2-7; D not certain. The CDR3 sequence is 16 residues long. CDR1 and CDR2 (germline): SGHKS, YYEKEE (reference sequence). Trimming pared 3 bases from V and 2 bases from J, leaving 18 bases between. DNA of the CDR3: TGTGCCAGCAGCTCCCTCCCCACAGAACTAACCTACGAGCAGTACTTC. Protein sequence: CASSSLPTELTYEQYF.

This clonotype was detected many times. The chain has TRBV7-9 and TRBJ2-4; tentative D call: TRBD1 (5 bases). V lost 5 bases, J lost 0 bases, and 14 bases lay in between. The CDR3 runs 16 residues. CDR1 is SEHNR, CDR2 FQNEAQ, per germline (reference sequence). CDR3 nucleotides: TGTGCCAGCAGCGCCCGCGACAGCCTAGCCAAAAACATTCAGTACTTC. Protein: CASSARDSLAKNIQYF.

As to this clonotype: One end of the junction does not line up with germline, which may come from a read error. The V call is TRBV29-1, the J call TRBJ2-3, with 8 nucleotides matching TRBD2. This CDR3 spans 15 amino acids. The germline CDR1 and CDR2 sequences are SQVTM and ANQGSEA. CDR3 nucleotides: TGCAGCGCTGACTCGGGGGGGGGAGGCACATATACGCAGTATTTT. It specifies CSADSGGGGTYTQYF.

The chain is built from TRBV19 and TRBJ1-2; no reliable D call. The CDR3 is 13 amino acids. Germline V gene lookup returns CDR1 LNHDA and CDR2 SQIVND (reference sequence). The V end was cut by 1 base, the J end by 4 bases, with 7 bases between. CDR3 sequence (DNA): TGTGCCAGTAGTATAGCACAAACCTATGGCTACACCTTC. Its translation: CASSIAQTYGYTF.

This clonotype was counted at least ten times. The chain couples TRBV12-3 or TRBV12-4 to TRBJ2-5; 9 bases line up with TRBD2. This CDR3 spans 15 amino acids. V lost 6 bases, J lost 5 bases, and 10 bases stayed unmatched. CDR3 amino acids: CASRAIAGVEETQYF. In DNA, the CDR3 is TGTGCCAGCAGGGCCATAGCGGGGGTGGAGGAGACCCAGTACTTC.

This clonotype was counted between two and nine times. The genes are TRBV7-8 and TRBJ2-5; TRBD2 matches at 13 bases. The CDR3 is 17 amino acids. The V segment lost 5 bases and the J segment 1 base; nucleotides outside the gene matches: 7. Per germline, CDR1 SGHVS and CDR2 FQNEAQ. The CDR3 DNA reads TGTGCCAGCAGCCCCCGCGGACTAGCGGGGGTCCAAGAGACCCAGTACTTC. It is translated as CASSPRGLAGVQETQYF.

This clonotype turned up a few times. The chain employs TRBV2 and TRBJ2-4, with 9 bases matching TRBD2. The ends lost 7 bases at V and 0 bases at J; junction bases unmatched: 7. This CDR3 is 16 amino acids long. CDR1 SNHLY and CDR2 FYNNEI come from the germline V gene. The DNA for the CDR3 is TGTGCCAGCACCTCCGGGACTAGCCTAGCCAAAAACATTCAGTACTTC. Translation: CASTSGTSLAKNIQYF.

The chain carries TRBV29-1 and TRBJ2-1, with a weak D call TRBD2 (7 bases). There are 13 residues in the CDR3. Per germline, CDR1 SQVTM and CDR2 ANQGSEA. The V end lost 7 bases, the J end lost 3 bases, and 13 bases lay between the germline ends. The CDR3 region is CSGRGGLYNEQFF. CDR3 bases: TGCAGCGGGAGGGGGGGCCTCTACAATGAGCAGTTCTTC.

The CDR3 loop reads CSAGTEHSYEQYF. CDR3 bases: TGCAGTGCTGGGACAGAACATTCCTACGAGCAGTACTTC. The rearrangement uses TRBV20-1 and TRBJ2-7; 7 nucleotides align to TRBD1. Germline V gene data show CDR1 as DFQATT and CDR2 as SNEGSKA (reference sequence). The V gene end was trimmed by 5 bases and the J gene end by 1 base; junction bases not matched to a gene: 5. The CDR3 has 13 residues.

Of note for this clonotype: This could be a read error, since a much larger clone is one nucleotide away. This sequence joins TRBV29-1 and TRBJ2-1; D call uncertain. Germline V gene data show CDR1 as SQVTM and CDR2 as ANQGSEA. V was shortened by 5 bases and J by 9 bases, with 17 bases between the two germline ends. This CDR3 is 13 amino acids long. CDR3 nucleotides: TGCAGCGTTCGACATGGAGCTGAGAGTGAGCAGTTCTTC. Its translation: CSVRHGAESEQFF.

This clonotype was counted only a few times. The V call is TRBV7-2, the J call TRBJ2-2; 11 positions match TRBD2. CDR1 is SGHTA, CDR2 FQGNSA, per germline. Trimming at V came to 6 bases and at J to 6 bases, leaving 12 bases not matched to a gene. The CDR3 has 17 amino acids. CDR3 loop: CASSKRGRTSGSGELFF. The DNA of the CDR3 is TGTGCCAGCAGTAAAAGGGGTCGGACTAGCGGGTCCGGGGAGCTGTTTTTT.

V gene TRBV24-1 combines with J gene TRBJ2-1, with 12 bases aligning to TRBD1. J gave up 9 bases and V 4 bases, and 6 bases lay outside the gene matches. The CDR3 runs 15 residues. The germline CDR1 and CDR2 sequences are KGHDR and SFDVKD. Here the CDR3 DNA reads TGTGCCACCAGTGAAGGGACAGGGGGCCTCTTTGAGCAGTTCTTC. It yields the protein CATSEGTGGLFEQFF.

This clonotype was detected many times. The chain uses TRBV29-1 and TRBJ2-5; the match to TRBD2 covers 11 bases. The V gene's germline CDR1 is SQVTM and CDR2 ANQGSEA. The V gene end was trimmed by 7 bases and the J gene end by 1 base; junction bases not matched to a gene: 8. There are 15 residues in the CDR3. For the CDR3, the DNA is TGCAGCGCAGCCGGGACTAGCGGTACCCAAGAGACCCAGTACTTC. Translation: CSAAGTSGTQETQYF.

The table lists this clonotype with a few counts. The chain uses TRBV7-9 and TRBJ2-1; 8 nucleotides agree with TRBD2. Trimming took 4 bases from V and 3 from J; bases not matched to a gene: 8. The CDR3 sequence is 16 residues long. The germline V gene encodes CDR1 SEHNR and CDR2 FQNEAQ (reference sequence). CDR3 sequence reads: CASSSGGDGNYNEQFF. In DNA form, the CDR3 reads TGTGCCAGCAGCTCGGGAGGGGACGGCAACTACAATGAGCAGTTCTTC. Full variable domain (rest looked up from reference TRBV7-9 and TRBJ2-1): DTGVSQNPRHKITKRGQNVTFRCDPISEHNRLYWYRQTLGQGPEFLTYFQNEAQLEKSRLLSDRFSAERPKGSFSTLEIQRTEQGDSAMYLCASSSGGDGNYNEQFFGPGTRLTVL.

This clonotype was seen many times. This chain connects TRBV27 to TRBJ2-7, with D tentatively TRBD1 (5 bases). Trimming pared 3 bases from V and 0 bases from J, leaving 9 bases between. The length of the CDR3 is 14 residues. The germline V gene has CDR1 MNHEY and CDR2 SMNVEV (reference sequence). The CDR3 nucleotides read TGTGCCAGCAGTTTTGGAGACAGCTCCTACGAGCAGTACTTC. Amino acid sequence: CASSFGDSSYEQYF.

At least ten counts were recorded for this clonotype. The chain couples TRBV12-3 or TRBV12-4 to TRBJ2-7, with D perhaps assigned TRBD1 or TRBD2 (5 bases each). The V end was cut by 3 bases, the J end by 2 bases, with 11 bases between. This CDR3 is built from 14 residues. The CDR3 nucleotides read TGTGCCAGCAGTTTTTACGAGGGACCCTACGAGCAGTACTTC. Translated: CASSFYEGPYEQYF.

This clonotype has just a few counts. The chain recombines TRBV6-5 with TRBJ2-1; D unresolved. The CDR3 length is 15 residues. V lost 0 bases and J 3 bases, leaving 9 bases between the germline ends. Germline CDR1 and CDR2: MNHEY and SVGAGI. CDR3 bases: TGTGCCAGCAGTTACTCGTTCATGGGCTACAATGAGCAGTTCTTC. This sequence encodes CASSYSFMGYNEQFF.

This clonotype was picked up a small number of times. This sequence joins TRBV6-5 and TRBJ1-2; 7 positions match TRBD1. The trim removed 0 bases at V and 8 bases at J, leaving 9 bases unmatched. The germline V gene encodes CDR1 MNHEY and CDR2 SVGAGI. CDR3 length equals 15 residues. The CDR3 region has the DNA TGTGCCAGCAGTTACTCAAGGGACAGCTCTGGGGGCTACACCTTC. Its protein is CASSYSRDSSGGYTF.

This clonotype showed up just a few times. The rearrangement joins TRBV4-3 to TRBJ2-1; maybe TRBD2 (5 bases). CDR3 length: 15 amino acids. Germline V gene sequence: CDR1 LGHNA, CDR2 YSLEER. Trimming stripped 4 bases from V and 0 bases from J, with 10 bases between. The CDR3 region is CASSRGSSSYNEQFF. CDR3 coding DNA: TGCGCCAGCAGCCGAGGGTCGAGCTCCTACAATGAGCAGTTCTTC.

The chain carries TRBV11-2 and TRBJ2-5, with a tentative D call TRBD1 (6 bases). V was clipped by 7 bases and J by 5 bases, with 17 bases between them. This CDR3 spans 14 amino acids. The V gene's germline CDR1 is SGHAT and CDR2 FQNNGV. The DNA for the CDR3 is TGTGCCAGCATCCTAGAGGGGGTAAATGAGACCCAGTACTTC. Translating it yields CASILEGVNETQYF.

A remark on this clonotype: Germline and junction disagree at one end, which may indicate a read error. V and J are TRBV20-1 and TRBJ1-6, with a weak D call TRBD1 (6 bases). The germline V gene encodes CDR1 DFQATT and CDR2 SNEGSKA (reference sequence). The CDR3 extends over 17 amino acids. The DNA of the CDR3 is TGCTGTGCTACGGACAGTCAACCGGTTCGGAATAATTCACCCCTCCACTTT. Its protein is CCATDSQPVRNNSPLHF.

This clonotype was observed a few times. The V gene is TRBV20-1, the J gene TRBJ2-3, with 10 bases aligning to TRBD2. The CDR3 has 17 residues. The germline V gene encodes CDR1 DFQATT and CDR2 SNEGSKA (reference sequence). J was trimmed by 0 bases and V by 3 bases; bases with no gene match: 9. The CDR3 DNA follows: TGCAGTGCTAGGGTAGCGGGAGGCGCACATAGCACAGATACGCAGTATTTT. This translates into CSARVAGGAHSTDTQYF.

This clonotype has only a few counts. The V gene is TRBV6-6, the J gene TRBJ2-7, with no clear D. The CDR3 is 12 residues long. CDR1 is MNHNY, CDR2 SVGAGI, per germline (reference sequence). The V end lost 6 bases, the J end lost 3 bases, and 9 bases lay between the germline ends. The CDR3 DNA is TGTGCCAGCAGCACACAGAGCTACGAGCAGTACTTC. This translates into CASSTQSYEQYF.

This clonotype has ten or more counts. The chain combines TRBV7-9 with TRBJ1-4, with D maybe TRBD1 (6 bases). The germline gives CDR1 SEHNR, CDR2 FQNEAQ (reference sequence). Trimming pared 5 bases from V and 7 bases from J, leaving 17 bases between. The CDR3 is 15 residues long. CDR3 amino acids: CASSLELQGTEKLFF. CDR3 DNA: TGTGCCAGCAGCCTAGAGTTGCAGGGGACTGAAAAACTGTTTTTT.

This clonotype was seen many times. V is TRBV7-6 and J is TRBJ2-3; 11 nucleotides align to TRBD2. After removal of 6 bases from V and 3 bases from J, the junction contained 5 bases not matched to a gene. This CDR3 spans 15 amino acids. Germline CDR1 and CDR2: SGHVS and FNYEAQ. The CDR3: CASSRLAGSTDTQYF. CDR3 bases: TGTGCCAGCAGTCGACTAGCGGGATCGACAGATACGCAGTATTTT.

In its sample, this clonotype was seen a few times. The rearrangement links TRBV4-1 to TRBJ2-2, with 7 positions matching TRBD1. V trimming: 3 bases; J trimming: 6 bases; junction bases outside the gene matches: 4. The germline V gene has CDR1 MGHRA and CDR2 YSYEKL. The CDR3 runs to 14 residues. This CDR3 reads CASSQARGPGELFF. CDR3 bases: TGCGCCAGCAGCCAGGCGAGGGGGCCCGGGGAGCTGTTTTTT.

This clonotype was observed a handful of times. The V gene is TRBV27, the J gene TRBJ2-7; TRBD1 matches at 7 bases. CDR1 is MNHEY, CDR2 SMNVEV, per germline (reference sequence). The CDR3 covers 12 residues. V shed 6 bases and J 3 bases; nucleotides not matched to a gene: 2. CDR3 residues: CASRNRGYEQYF. CDR3 coding DNA: TGTGCCAGCAGGAACAGGGGCTACGAGCAGTACTTC.

The V gene is TRBV7-2, the J gene TRBJ2-7, with TRBD2 as a possible D gene (6 bases). The V end was cut by 0 bases, the J end by 3 bases, with 18 bases between. Germline CDR1 reads SGHTA; CDR2 reads FQGNSA. The CDR3 is made up of 17 amino acids. The CDR3 loop reads CASSLAPGGQHNYEQYF. CDR3 nucleotides: TGTGCCAGCAGCTTAGCGCCAGGAGGGCAGCATAACTACGAGCAGTACTTC. The full variable domain, in which reference TRBV7-2 and TRBJ2-7 provide the parts outside the CDR3, is GAGVSQSPSNKVTEKGKDVELRCDPISGHTALYWYRQSLGQGLEFLIYFQGNSAPDKSGLPSDRFSAERTGGSVSTLTIQRTQQEDSAVYLCASSLAPGGQHNYEQYFGPGTRLTVT.